The rows below give T cell receptor beta chains drawn from one sample of a study of shared clonotypes between healthy human individuals. Profiling relied on immunoSEQ multiplex PCR, and the TCRdb table lists in-frame clones only, not all of them. The repertoire consists of 2 million to 2.5 million clones, with around 93% occurring once and the leading ten covering approximately 0.41%. Sequenced input: naive CD4+ T cells from PBMCs. The receptors were gathered from a man between 18 and 35 years old in good health. Some clones in this sample may be carry-over from other donors' samples. The CDR3 runs from the conserved cysteine through the conserved F or W. Each record gives: V gene, D gene, J gene, clone size, CDR3 DNA, CDR3 protein. The D gene is left open where the match is weak. Expanded clones get a size class; other rows say once, few or many, or leave the size out.

V gene: TRBV6-6; D gene: NA; J gene: TRBJ1-5; clone size: NA; CDR3 DNA: TGTGCCAGCACCTCCGGTACTGGTGTCCAGCCCCAGCATTTT; CDR3 protein: CASTSGTGVQPQHF
V gene: TRBV28; D gene: TRBD2; J gene: TRBJ2-7; clone size: NA; CDR3 DNA: TGTGCCAGCAGCAGTTATAGCGGGACCACCTACGAGCAGTACTTC; CDR3 protein: CASSSYSGTTYEQYF
V gene: TRBV14; D gene: NA; J gene: TRBJ1-1; clone size: NA; CDR3 DNA: TGTGCCAGCAGCCGGACAGCTTTTATGAACACTGAAGCTTTCTTT; CDR3 protein: CASSRTAFMNTEAFF
V gene: TRBV5-6; D gene: NA; J gene: TRBJ1-1; clone size: NA; CDR3 DNA: TGTGCCAGCAGCTTGGTCGGCAGGGGGAACACTGAAGCTTTCTTT; CDR3 protein: CASSLVGRGNTEAFF
V gene: TRBV29-1; D gene: NA; J gene: TRBJ2-7; clone size: NA; CDR3 DNA: TGCAGCGTCACCTCGGAACGGGGCTCCACCTACGAGCAGTACTTC; CDR3 protein: CSVTSERGSTYEQYF
V gene: TRBV11-1; D gene: TRBD1; J gene: TRBJ1-1; clone size: NA; CDR3 DNA: TGTGCCAGCAGCTTCTCACAGGGGGGGACTGAAGCTTTCTTT; CDR3 protein: CASSFSQGGTEAFF
V gene: TRBV18; D gene: TRBD1; J gene: TRBJ2-7; clone size: NA; CDR3 DNA: TGTGCCAGCTCAGCCCGGGACAGGGCGTACGAGCAGTACTTC; CDR3 protein: CASSARDRAYEQYF
V gene: TRBV30; D gene: TRBD2; J gene: TRBJ2-5; clone size: once; CDR3 DNA: TGTGCCTGGACGGGGACTAGCGGAGGGGCCGGGGACCAGTACTTC; CDR3 protein: CAWTGTSGGAGDQYF
V gene: TRBV10-3; D gene: TRBD1; J gene: TRBJ1-2; clone size: NA; CDR3 DNA: TGTGCCACCCAGACAGGGGGCGAGGGCTACACCTTC; CDR3 protein: CATQTGGEGYTF
V gene: TRBV7-2; D gene: NA; J gene: TRBJ1-2; clone size: NA; CDR3 DNA: TGTGCCAGCAGCTTACTTCCTAGTTTAAGAAGTGGCTACACCTTC; CDR3 protein: CASSLLPSLRSGYTF
V gene: TRBV7-8; D gene: TRBD2; J gene: TRBJ2-2; clone size: NA; CDR3 DNA: TGTGCCAGCAGTAGAGGGAGGGTTAGCACCGGGGAGCTGTTTTTT; CDR3 protein: CASSRGRVSTGELFF
V gene: TRBV21-1; D gene: NA; J gene: TRBJ1-1; clone size: NA; CDR3 DNA: TGTGCCAGCAGCAAAGTGCGGGGGCGGACGAACACTGAAGCTTTCTTT; CDR3 protein: CASSKVRGRTNTEAFF
V gene: TRBV25-1; D gene: NA; J gene: TRBJ2-3; clone size: NA; CDR3 DNA: TGTGCCAGCAAAGCTGCGGGAACAGATACGCAGTATTTT; CDR3 protein: CASKAAGTDTQYF
V gene: TRBV5-1; D gene: TRBD2; J gene: TRBJ2-1; clone size: once; CDR3 DNA: TGCGCCAGCCGGGGGGTGGCTAGCGGGAGTCTGTACAATGAGCAGTTCTTC; CDR3 protein: CASRGVASGSLYNEQFF
V gene: TRBV29-1; D gene: NA; J gene: TRBJ2-3; clone size: NA; CDR3 DNA: TGCAGCGTTGAAAAGGGTATCGGAGATACGCAGTATTTT; CDR3 protein: CSVEKGIGDTQYF
V gene: TRBV10-3; D gene: NA; J gene: TRBJ1-4; clone size: NA; CDR3 DNA: TGTGCCATCAGTGAAGGGCAGCGGAATGAAAAACTGTTTTTT; CDR3 protein: CAISEGQRNEKLFF
V gene: TRBV6-5; D gene: TRBD1; J gene: TRBJ2-3; clone size: NA; CDR3 DNA: TGTGCCAGCAGGAATCGACAGGGTACAGATACGCAGTATTTT; CDR3 protein: CASRNRQGTDTQYF
V gene: TRBV7-9; D gene: NA; J gene: TRBJ2-1; clone size: NA; CDR3 DNA: TGTGCCAGCAGCCAAGATCAAGGCTTGGGTTACAATGAGCAGTTCTTC; CDR3 protein: CASSQDQGLGYNEQFF
V gene: TRBV7-3; D gene: TRBD1; J gene: TRBJ2-5; clone size: NA; CDR3 DNA: TGTGCCAGCAGGAAGAGGGGACAGGGACAAGAGACCCAGTACTTC; CDR3 protein: CASRKRGQGQETQYF
V gene: TRBV9; D gene: TRBD2; J gene: TRBJ2-7; clone size: NA; CDR3 DNA: TGTGCCAGCAGCCGACTAGCGGGAAGTAACGAGCAGTACTTC; CDR3 protein: CASSRLAGSNEQYF
V gene: TRBV28; D gene: NA; J gene: TRBJ1-6; clone size: once; CDR3 DNA: TGTGCCAGCGAGAGCTCCTATAATTCACCCCTCCACTTT; CDR3 protein: CASESSYNSPLHF
V gene: TRBV5-1; D gene: TRBD1; J gene: TRBJ2-7; clone size: once; CDR3 DNA: TGCGCCAGCCTAGGCGGGACAGGGGGTCAGTACGAGCAGTACTTC; CDR3 protein: CASLGGTGGQYEQYF
V gene: TRBV29-1; D gene: TRBD2; J gene: TRBJ2-1; clone size: NA; CDR3 DNA: TGCAGCGTTGCCGGGCGGGAGGGCCCGGATGAGCAGTTCTTC; CDR3 protein: CSVAGREGPDEQFF
V gene: TRBV5-4; D gene: NA; J gene: TRBJ2-5; clone size: NA; CDR3 DNA: TGTGCCAGCAGCCCCGGAGGTGCGGGTATTCAAGAGACCCAGTACTTC; CDR3 protein: CASSPGGAGIQETQYF
V gene: TRBV28; D gene: TRBD1; J gene: TRBJ2-1; clone size: NA; CDR3 DNA: TGTGCCAGCAGGCGACAGGGTGTCGGTGGTGAGCAGTTCTTC; CDR3 protein: CASRRQGVGGEQFF
V gene: TRBV4-3; D gene: NA; J gene: TRBJ2-3; clone size: NA; CDR3 DNA: TGCGCCAGCAGCCAAGATCGGGCGGACGGGGATACGCAGTATTTT; CDR3 protein: CASSQDRADGDTQYF
V gene: TRBV7-8; D gene: NA; J gene: TRBJ2-1; clone size: NA; CDR3 DNA: TGTGCCAGCAGCGTACAAGGGTTGTCCTACAATGAGCAGTTCTTC; CDR3 protein: CASSVQGLSYNEQFF
V gene: TRBV20-1; D gene: TRBD1; J gene: TRBJ2-5; clone size: NA; CDR3 DNA: TGCAGTGCAGCCGGACAGGGCACCCAGTACTTC; CDR3 protein: CSAAGQGTQYF
V gene: TRBV7-3; D gene: NA; J gene: TRBJ1-1; clone size: NA; CDR3 DNA: TGTGCCAGCAGCTCCTGGGAGGGAAGCACTGAAGCTTTCTTT; CDR3 protein: CASSSWEGSTEAFF
V gene: TRBV7-2; D gene: NA; J gene: TRBJ1-2; clone size: once; CDR3 DNA: TGTGCCAGCAGCTTATTGTCAGCTTATGGCTACACCTTC; CDR3 protein: CASSLLSAYGYTF
V gene: TRBV30; D gene: TRBD2; J gene: TRBJ2-5; clone size: NA; CDR3 DNA: TGTGCCTGGAGTGAGGGCCCGGGACTACCATACTTC; CDR3 protein: CAWSEGPGLPYF
V gene: TRBV5-1; D gene: TRBD1; J gene: TRBJ2-5; clone size: once; CDR3 DNA: TGCGCCAGCAGCTCAGGGGGCGTCGCAGAGACCCAGTACTTC; CDR3 protein: CASSSGGVAETQYF
V gene: TRBV21-1; D gene: NA; J gene: TRBJ2-7; clone size: NA; CDR3 DNA: TGTGCCAGCAGCGTACGGACAGGGACCTCCTACGAGCAGTACTTC; CDR3 protein: CASSVRTGTSYEQYF
V gene: TRBV29-1; D gene: NA; J gene: TRBJ2-2; clone size: NA; CDR3 DNA: TGCAGCGTTGAAGAGAAAAACACCGGGGAGCTGTTTTTT; CDR3 protein: CSVEEKNTGELFF
V gene: TRBV6-5; D gene: NA; J gene: TRBJ1-2; clone size: NA; CDR3 DNA: TGTGCCAGCAGCAAAGTCGCCGGGGTCTATGGCTACACCTTC; CDR3 protein: CASSKVAGVYGYTF
V gene: TRBV9; D gene: NA; J gene: TRBJ1-1; clone size: NA; CDR3 DNA: TGTGCCAGCAGCGTAGGAATTACAGGCGGGACTGAAGCTTTCTTT; CDR3 protein: CASSVGITGGTEAFF
V gene: TRBV5-1; D gene: TRBD1; J gene: TRBJ2-7; clone size: NA; CDR3 DNA: TGCGCCAGCAGTCGGGACAGGAGCTCCTACGAGCAGTACTTC; CDR3 protein: CASSRDRSSYEQYF
V gene: TRBV6-4; D gene: NA; J gene: TRBJ2-1; clone size: NA; CDR3 DNA: TGTGCCAGCAGTGTGGGAGATGGATCCTACAATGAGCAGTTCTTC; CDR3 protein: CASSVGDGSYNEQFF
V gene: TRBV6-1; D gene: NA; J gene: TRBJ1-5; clone size: few; CDR3 DNA: TGTGCCAGCAACCAAAACAGCAATCAGCCCCAGCATTTT; CDR3 protein: CASNQNSNQPQHF
V gene: TRBV27; D gene: NA; J gene: TRBJ1-3; clone size: NA; CDR3 DNA: TGTGCCAGCAGTTATAGTCGAGGAAACACCATATATTTT; CDR3 protein: CASSYSRGNTIYF